The 16 T cell receptor beta chains below come from one sample, sequenced in a study of T cells in localized non-small cell lung cancer. Sequencing used immunoSEQ multiplex PCR; TCRdb keeps in-frame clones, though not all of them. The table lists fewer than 100,000 clones, about 84% of them singletons. The sample here was peripheral blood, taken before any cancer treatment. Source of these receptors: a female donor at least 60 years old with stage I lung adenocarcinoma.

The V call is TRBV12-5, the J call TRBJ1-6, with TRBD1 identical over 7 bases. The CDR3 runs 14 residues. Trimming removed 3 bases from V and 10 bases from J; junction bases left unmatched: 6. Germline loops: CDR1 LGHNT, CDR2 FRNRAP. CDR3 DNA: TGTGCTAGTGGTTTCACAGGGGTTAACTCACCCCTCCACTTT. This translates into CASGFTGVNSPLHF.

The sample holds a few counts of this clone. V usage is TRBV5-1 and J usage is TRBJ2-7; D ambiguous. Germline V CDR1 and CDR2: SGHRS, YFSETQ. Trimming left V 0 bases short and J 3 bases short, with 10 bases between. This CDR3 is built from 14 residues. CDR3 nucleotides: TGCGCCAGCAGCTTGGCCCTAGGGAACTACGAGCAGTACTTC. Amino acids: CASSLALGNYEQYF.

The chain employs TRBV9 and TRBJ2-3; TRBD2 agrees at 9 bases. The CDR3 sequence is 17 residues long. J lost 0 bases, V lost 0 bases, and 5 bases had no gene match. From germline, CDR1 is SGDLS and CDR2 YYNGEE. Written as DNA, the CDR3 is TGTGCCAGCAGCGTAGGAAGTCTAGCGGGAAGCACAGATACGCAGTATTTT. Its translation is CASSVGSLAGSTDTQYF.

The genes are TRBV20-1 and TRBJ2-1; D remains ambiguous. CDR1 and CDR2 from the germline V gene are DFQATT and SNEGSKA (reference sequence). The CDR3 contains 11 residues. V was cut by 2 bases and J by 6 bases, with 5 bases left in between. This CDR3 is CSARRTNEQFF. CDR3 coding DNA: TGCAGTGCTAGACGCACCAATGAGCAGTTCTTC.

This chain uses TRBV5-6 with TRBJ2-1, with 7 bases fitting TRBD2. The CDR3 sequence is 12 residues long. Germline V gene lookup returns CDR1 SGHDT and CDR2 YYEEEE. V lost 4 bases and J lost 8; bases outside the gene matches: 3. The DNA for the CDR3 is TGTGCCAGCAGCCTCCGGGGGGATGAGCAGTTCTTC. Its protein product is CASSLRGDEQFF.

Points on this clone: At one of its ends the junction is not consistent with the germline gene, which may arise from a read error. The chain couples TRBV7-9 to TRBJ2-1, with D possibly being TRBD1 or TRBD2 (7 bases each). Germline V gene lookup returns CDR1 SEHNR and CDR2 FQNEAQ (reference sequence). This CDR3 is built from 14 residues. The CDR3 sequence: CASQGGSSYSEQFF. The CDR3 DNA reads as TGTGCCAGTCAGGGGGGGAGCTCCTACAGTGAGCAGTTCTTC.

The chain has TRBV4-1 and TRBJ1-2, with 9 bases lining up with TRBD1. Germline V lookup: CDR1 MGHRA, CDR2 YSYEKL. Germline trimming cut 3 bases from V and 4 bases from J; bases unmatched to any gene: 6. The CDR3 has 15 residues. CDR3 in DNA: TGCGCCAGCAGCCATAGCCGGGACAGGGTCTATGGCTACACCTTC. Translated: CASSHSRDRVYGYTF.

The chain links TRBV4-3 to TRBJ2-7; D is uncertain. With 4 bases removed from V and 4 bases from J, the gap between germline ends came to 11 bases. Per germline, CDR1 LGHNA and CDR2 YSLEER. This CDR3 contains 13 residues. The CDR3: CASSLEGGYEQYF. The CDR3 nucleotides read TGCGCCAGCAGCCTCGAAGGCGGATACGAGCAGTACTTC.

This clone has a handful of counts. The chain uses TRBV5-8 and TRBJ2-7; the D gene could be TRBD1 or TRBD2 (6 bases each). V shed 3 bases and J shed 2 bases, with 21 bases lying between them. Germline V CDR1 and CDR2: SGHTS, YDEGEE. The CDR3 has 17 amino acids. The CDR3 DNA sequence: TGTGCCAGCAGCTCGGGGGCAGGAAATTACCCCCCCTACGAGCAGTACTTC. Amino acid sequence: CASSSGAGNYPPYEQYF. The variable domain in full, completed from reference TRBV5-8 and TRBJ2-7, reads EAGVTQSPTHLIKTRGQQATLRCSPISGHTSVYWYQQALGLGLQFLLWYDEGEERNRGNFPPRFSGRQFPNYSSELNVNALELEDSALYLCASSSGAGNYPPYEQYFGPGTRLTVT.

The rearrangement joins TRBV5-1 to TRBJ1-2, with TRBD1 as a possible D gene (5 bases). The length of the CDR3 is 14 residues. V was shortened by 4 bases and J by 5 bases, with 15 bases between the two germline ends. Per the germline V gene, CDR1 is SGHRS and CDR2 is YFSETQ. The CDR3 protein is CASSQGQTVYGYTF. CDR3 bases: TGCGCCAGCAGCCAGGGTCAAACTGTATATGGCTACACCTTC.

The chain couples TRBV5-6 to TRBJ1-2, with TRBD1 identical over 8 bases. Losses at the gene ends were 4 bases for V and 5 bases for J; bases not matched to a gene: 7. In germline, CDR1 is SGHDT, CDR2 YYEEEE. The CDR3 has 14 amino acids. CDR3 amino acids: CASSRWDRNYGYTF. The CDR3 coding sequence is TGTGCCAGCAGCCGCTGGGACAGGAATTATGGCTACACCTTC.

V is TRBV5-6 and J is TRBJ1-5, with 10 bases identical to TRBD1. The V and J ends lost 4 bases and 4 bases, in that order; junction bases with no gene match: 8. Germline V CDR1 and CDR2: SGHDT, YYEEEE. The CDR3 has 16 residues. The CDR3 DNA reads TGTGCCAGCAGCGAATCCGGGACAGGGGATAATCAGCCCCAGCATTTT. Translation: CASSESGTGDNQPQHF.

This sequence joins TRBV21-1 and TRBJ2-5. TRBV21-1 has pseudogene status. The CDR3 is made up of 17 amino acids. CDR3 sequence reads: CASSKVEHGAPQETQYF. Written as DNA, the CDR3 is TGTGCCAGCAGCAAAGTCGAGCACGGGGCGCCTCAAGAGACCCAGTACTTC.

The chain employs TRBV2 and TRBJ2-7; TRBD1 is a possible D gene (5 bases). The V end lost 7 bases, the J end lost 0 bases, and 10 bases lay between the germline ends. Germline lookup yields CDR1 SNHLY and CDR2 FYNNEI. The CDR3 is made up of 13 amino acids. For the CDR3, the DNA is TGTGCCAGCATAGGGCAGGGCTCCTACGAGCAGTACTTC. Residues: CASIGQGSYEQYF. Complete variable domain (other parts from reference TRBV2 and TRBJ2-7): EPEVTQTPSHQVTQMGQEVILRCVPISNHLYFYWYRQILGQKVEFLVSFYNNEISEKSEIFDDQFSVERPDGSNFTLKIRSTKLEDSAMYFCASIGQGSYEQYFGPGTRLTVT.

J is TRBJ2-1 and V is TRBV7-6; maybe TRBD1 (5 bases). The germline CDR1 and CDR2 sequences are SGHVS and FNYEAQ. The CDR3 runs 18 residues. V was clipped by 0 bases and J by 4 bases, with 19 bases between them. The CDR3 spells CASSLALPGQSRYNEQFF. The CDR3 nucleotides read TGTGCCAGCAGCTTAGCCCTTCCCGGACAATCTAGATACAATGAGCAGTTCTTC. The complete variable domain, with remaining parts taken from reference TRBV7-6 and TRBJ2-1, reads GAGVSQSPRYKVTKRGQDVALRCDPISGHVSLYWYRQALGQGPEFLTYFNYEAQQDKSGLPNDRFSAERPEGSISTLTIQRTEQRDSAMYRCASSLALPGQSRYNEQFFGPGTRLTVL.

This clone was seen more than once but under ten times. This chain joins TRBV5-4 and TRBJ2-5; 10 bases align to TRBD1. The CDR3 has 15 residues. CDR1 is SGHNT and CDR2 is YYREEE in the germline V gene (reference sequence). V was pared by 4 bases and J by 2 bases, with 5 bases of the junction left unmatched. The CDR3 sequence is CASSPRTGGQETQYF. The CDR3, as DNA: TGTGCCAGCAGCCCTAGGACAGGGGGGCAAGAGACCCAGTACTTC.